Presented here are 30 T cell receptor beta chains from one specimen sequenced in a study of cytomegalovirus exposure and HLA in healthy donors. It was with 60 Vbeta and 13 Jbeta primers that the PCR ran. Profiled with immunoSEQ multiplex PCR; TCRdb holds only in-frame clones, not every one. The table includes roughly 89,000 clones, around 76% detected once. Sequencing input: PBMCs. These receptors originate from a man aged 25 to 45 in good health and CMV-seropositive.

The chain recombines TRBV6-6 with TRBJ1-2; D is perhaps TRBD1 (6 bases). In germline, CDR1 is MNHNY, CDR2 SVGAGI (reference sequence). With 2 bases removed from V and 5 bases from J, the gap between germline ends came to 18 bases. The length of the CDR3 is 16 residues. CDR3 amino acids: CASSYRGGSIAYGYTF. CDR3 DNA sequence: TGTGCCAGCAGTTACAGGGGGGGCTCTATCGCGTATGGCTACACCTTC.

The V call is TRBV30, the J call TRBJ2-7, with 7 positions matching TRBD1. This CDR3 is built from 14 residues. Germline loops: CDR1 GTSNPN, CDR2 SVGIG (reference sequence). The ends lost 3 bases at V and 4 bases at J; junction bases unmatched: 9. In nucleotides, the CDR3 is TGTGCCTGGAGCCGGGACAGTCAAGGGTACGAGCAGTACTTC. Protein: CAWSRDSQGYEQYF.

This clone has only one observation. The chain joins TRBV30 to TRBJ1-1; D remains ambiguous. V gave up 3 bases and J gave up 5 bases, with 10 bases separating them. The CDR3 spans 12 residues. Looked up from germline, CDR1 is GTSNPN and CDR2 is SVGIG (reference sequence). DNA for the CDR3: TGTGCCTGGAGCCCCCCCGGGACTGAAGCTTTCTTT. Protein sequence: CAWSPPGTEAFF. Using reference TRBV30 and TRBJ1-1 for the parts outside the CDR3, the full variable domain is SQTIHQWPATLVQPVGSPLSLECTVEGTSNPNLYWYRQAAGRGLQLLFYSVGIGQISSEVPQNLSASRPQDRQFILSSKKLLLSDSGFYLCAWSPPGTEAFFGQGTRLTVV.

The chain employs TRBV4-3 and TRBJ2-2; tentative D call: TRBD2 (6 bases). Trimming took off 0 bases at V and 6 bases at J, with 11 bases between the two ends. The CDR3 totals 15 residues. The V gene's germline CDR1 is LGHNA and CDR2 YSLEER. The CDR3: CASSQEYRRAGELFF. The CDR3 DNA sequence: TGCGCCAGCAGCCAAGAATACAGGAGGGCCGGGGAGCTGTTTTTT.

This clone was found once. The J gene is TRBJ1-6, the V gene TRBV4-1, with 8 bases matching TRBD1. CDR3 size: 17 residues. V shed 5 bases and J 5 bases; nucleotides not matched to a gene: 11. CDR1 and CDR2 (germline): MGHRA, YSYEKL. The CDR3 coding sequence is TGCGCCAGCAGCTCCCACAGGGGGAATGTTAATAATTCACCCCTCCACTTT. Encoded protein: CASSSHRGNVNNSPLHF.

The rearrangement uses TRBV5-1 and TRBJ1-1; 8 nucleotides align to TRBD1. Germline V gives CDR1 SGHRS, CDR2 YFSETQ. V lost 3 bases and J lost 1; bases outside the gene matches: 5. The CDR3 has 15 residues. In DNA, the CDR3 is TGCGCCAGCAGCTCGGACAGGGATTCGAACACTGAAGCTTTCTTT. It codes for CASSSDRDSNTEAFF.

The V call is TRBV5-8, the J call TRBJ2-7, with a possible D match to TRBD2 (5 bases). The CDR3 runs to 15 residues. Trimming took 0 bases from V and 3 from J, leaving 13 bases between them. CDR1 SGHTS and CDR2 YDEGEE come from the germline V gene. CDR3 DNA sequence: TGTGCCAGCAGCTTGGCCTCCCTAGCAGTCTACGAGCAGTACTTC. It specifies CASSLASLAVYEQYF.

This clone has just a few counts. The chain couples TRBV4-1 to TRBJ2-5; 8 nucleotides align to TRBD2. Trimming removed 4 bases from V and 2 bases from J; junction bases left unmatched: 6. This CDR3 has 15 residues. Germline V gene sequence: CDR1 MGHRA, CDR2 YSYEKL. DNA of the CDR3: TGCGCCAGCAGCCCGGTGGGGACTAGGCAAGAGACCCAGTACTTC. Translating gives CASSPVGTRQETQYF.

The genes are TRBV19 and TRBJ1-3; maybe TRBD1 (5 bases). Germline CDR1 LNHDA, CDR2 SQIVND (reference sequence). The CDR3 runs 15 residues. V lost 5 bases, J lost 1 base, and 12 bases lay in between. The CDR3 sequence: CASSFQSGSGNTIYF. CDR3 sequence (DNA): TGTGCCAGTAGTTTCCAGTCAGGGTCTGGAAACACCATATATTTT.

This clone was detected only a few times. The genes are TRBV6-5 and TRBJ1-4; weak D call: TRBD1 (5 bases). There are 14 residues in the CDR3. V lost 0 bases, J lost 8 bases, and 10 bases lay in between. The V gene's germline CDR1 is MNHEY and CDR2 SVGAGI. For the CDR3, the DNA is TGTGCCAGCAGTTACTCCGGGGAGGGGGAAAAACTGTTTTTT. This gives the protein CASSYSGEGEKLFF.

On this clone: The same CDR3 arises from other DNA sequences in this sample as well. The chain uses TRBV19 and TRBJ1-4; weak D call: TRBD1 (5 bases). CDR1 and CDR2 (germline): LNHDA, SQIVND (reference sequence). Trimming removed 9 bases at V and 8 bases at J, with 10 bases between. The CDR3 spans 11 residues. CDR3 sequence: CASREGEKLFF. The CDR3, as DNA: TGTGCCAGCCGGGAGGGGGAAAAACTGTTTTTT.

The CDR3 loop reads CASSLQGPSYNEQFF. The CDR3 DNA follows: TGTGCCAGCAGCCTACAGGGTCCCTCATACAATGAGCAGTTCTTC. V and J are TRBV2 and TRBJ2-1, with D possibly being TRBD1 (6 bases). The V gene lost 6 bases and the J gene lost 4 bases, with 16 bases spanning the gap. This CDR3 spans 15 amino acids. Germline CDR1 is SNHLY and CDR2 is FYNNEI.

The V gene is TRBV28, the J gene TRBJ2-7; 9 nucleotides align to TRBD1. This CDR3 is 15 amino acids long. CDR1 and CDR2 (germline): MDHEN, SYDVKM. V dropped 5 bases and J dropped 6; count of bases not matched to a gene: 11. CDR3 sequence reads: CASSSPGQGRIEQYF. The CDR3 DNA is TGTGCCAGCAGTAGCCCTGGACAGGGGCGGATCGAGCAGTACTTC.

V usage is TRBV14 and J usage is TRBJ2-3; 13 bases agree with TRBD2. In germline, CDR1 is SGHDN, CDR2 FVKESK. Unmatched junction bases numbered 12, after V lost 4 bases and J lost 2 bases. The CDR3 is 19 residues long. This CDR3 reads CASSPGTSGAWPTTDTQYF. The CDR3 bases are TGTGCCAGCAGCCCTGGGACTAGCGGGGCCTGGCCCACCACAGATACGCAGTATTTT.

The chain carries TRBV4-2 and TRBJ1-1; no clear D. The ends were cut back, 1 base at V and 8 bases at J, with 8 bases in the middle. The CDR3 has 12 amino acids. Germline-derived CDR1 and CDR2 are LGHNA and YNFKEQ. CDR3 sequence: CASSQGEGEAFF. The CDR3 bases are TGTGCCAGCAGCCAAGGCGAGGGAGAAGCTTTCTTT.

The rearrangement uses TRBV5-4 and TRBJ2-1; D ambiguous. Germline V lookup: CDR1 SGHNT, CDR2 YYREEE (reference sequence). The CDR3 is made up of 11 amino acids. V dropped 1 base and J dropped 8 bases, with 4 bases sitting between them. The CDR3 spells CASSLLDEQFF. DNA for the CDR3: TGTGCCAGCAGCTTGCTTGATGAGCAGTTCTTC.

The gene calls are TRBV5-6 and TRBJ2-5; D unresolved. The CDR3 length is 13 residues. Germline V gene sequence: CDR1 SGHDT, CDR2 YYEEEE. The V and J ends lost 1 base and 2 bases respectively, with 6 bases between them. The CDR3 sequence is CASSLSVQETQYF. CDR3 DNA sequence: TGTGCCAGCAGCTTGTCAGTACAAGAGACCCAGTACTTC.

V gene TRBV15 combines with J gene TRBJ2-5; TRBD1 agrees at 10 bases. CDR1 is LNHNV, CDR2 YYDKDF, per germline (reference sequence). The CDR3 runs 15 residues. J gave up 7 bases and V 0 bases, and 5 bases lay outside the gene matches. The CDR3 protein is CATSRDDRGLMTQYF. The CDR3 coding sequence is TGTGCCACCAGCAGAGACGACAGGGGGCTAATGACCCAGTACTTC.

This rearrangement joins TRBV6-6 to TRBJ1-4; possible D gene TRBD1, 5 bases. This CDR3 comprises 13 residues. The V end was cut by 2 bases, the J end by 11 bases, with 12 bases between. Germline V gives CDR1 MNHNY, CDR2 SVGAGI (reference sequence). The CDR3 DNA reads TGTGCCAGCAGTTACGGGGGGGAGGCGAAACTGTTTTTT. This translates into CASSYGGEAKLFF.

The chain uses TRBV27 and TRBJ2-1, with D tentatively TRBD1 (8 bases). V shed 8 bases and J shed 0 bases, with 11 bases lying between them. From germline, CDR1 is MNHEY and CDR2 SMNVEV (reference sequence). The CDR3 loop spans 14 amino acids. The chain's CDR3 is CASHRGGSYNEQFF. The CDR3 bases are TGTGCCAGCCACAGGGGGGGCTCCTACAATGAGCAGTTCTTC.

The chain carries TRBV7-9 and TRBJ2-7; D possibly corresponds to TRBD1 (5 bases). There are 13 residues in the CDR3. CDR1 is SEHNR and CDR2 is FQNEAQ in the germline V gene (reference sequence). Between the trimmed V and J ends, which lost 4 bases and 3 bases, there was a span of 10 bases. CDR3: CASSSQGNYEQYF. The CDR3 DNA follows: TGTGCCAGCAGCTCCCAGGGAAACTACGAGCAGTACTTC.

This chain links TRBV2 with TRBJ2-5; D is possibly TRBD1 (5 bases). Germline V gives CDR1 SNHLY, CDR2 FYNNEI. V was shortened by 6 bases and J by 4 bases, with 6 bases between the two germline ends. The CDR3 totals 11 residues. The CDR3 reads CASSQGETQYF. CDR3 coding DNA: TGTGCCAGCAGCCAGGGAGAGACCCAGTACTTC.

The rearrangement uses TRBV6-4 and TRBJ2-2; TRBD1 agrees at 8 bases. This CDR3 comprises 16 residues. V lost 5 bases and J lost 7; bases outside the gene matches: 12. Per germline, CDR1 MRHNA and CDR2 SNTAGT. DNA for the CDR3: TGTGCCAGCAGTCCTGTCGGACAGGGTGTTAGCGGGGAGCTGTTTTTT. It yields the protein CASSPVGQGVSGELFF.

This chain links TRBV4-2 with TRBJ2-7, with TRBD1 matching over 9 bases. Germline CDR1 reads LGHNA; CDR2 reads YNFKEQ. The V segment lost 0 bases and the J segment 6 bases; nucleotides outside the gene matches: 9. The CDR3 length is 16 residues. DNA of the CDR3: TGTGCCAGCAGCCAAGAAACCGGGACAGGGTCCCTCGAGCAGTACTTC. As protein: CASSQETGTGSLEQYF.

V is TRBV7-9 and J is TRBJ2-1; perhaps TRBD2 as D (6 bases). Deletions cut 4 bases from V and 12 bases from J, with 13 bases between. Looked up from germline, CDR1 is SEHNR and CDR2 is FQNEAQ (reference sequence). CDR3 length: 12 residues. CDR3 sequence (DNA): TGTGCCAGCAGCTACCCGGGGGAACCGCAGTTCTTC. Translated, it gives CASSYPGEPQFF.

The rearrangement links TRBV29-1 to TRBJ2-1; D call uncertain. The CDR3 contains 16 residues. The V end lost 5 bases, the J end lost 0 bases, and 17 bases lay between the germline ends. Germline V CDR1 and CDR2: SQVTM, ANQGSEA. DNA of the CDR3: TGCAGCGTTAGCCCCATTCAGGAAAGCTCCTACAATGAGCAGTTCTTC. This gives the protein CSVSPIQESSYNEQFF.

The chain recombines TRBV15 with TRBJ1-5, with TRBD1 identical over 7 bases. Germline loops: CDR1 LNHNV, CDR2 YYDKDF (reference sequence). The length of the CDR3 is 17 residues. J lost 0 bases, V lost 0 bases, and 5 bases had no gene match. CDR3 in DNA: TGTGCCACCAGCAGAGATGGGACAGCCCCTAGCAATCAGCCCCAGCATTTT. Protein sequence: CATSRDGTAPSNQPQHF.

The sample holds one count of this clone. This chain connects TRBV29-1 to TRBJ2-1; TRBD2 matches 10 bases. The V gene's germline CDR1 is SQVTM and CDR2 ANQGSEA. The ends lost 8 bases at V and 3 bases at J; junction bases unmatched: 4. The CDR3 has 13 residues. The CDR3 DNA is TGCAGCTTAGAGCGGGGGGGCTACAATGAGCAGTTCTTC. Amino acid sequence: CSLERGGYNEQFF.

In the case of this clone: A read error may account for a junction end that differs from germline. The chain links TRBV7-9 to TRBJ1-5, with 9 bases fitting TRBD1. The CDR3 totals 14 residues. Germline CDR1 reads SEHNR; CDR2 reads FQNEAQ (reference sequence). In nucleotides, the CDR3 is TGTTCCAGCAGCTTGACAGGGGGAAATCAGCCCCAGCATTTT. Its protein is CSSSLTGGNQPQHF.

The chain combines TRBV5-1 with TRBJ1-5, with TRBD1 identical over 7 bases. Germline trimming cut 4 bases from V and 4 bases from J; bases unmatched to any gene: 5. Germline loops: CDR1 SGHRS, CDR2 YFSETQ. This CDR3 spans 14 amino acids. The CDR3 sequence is CASSTGTENQPQHF. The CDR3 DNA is TGCGCCAGCAGCACGGGGACAGAGAATCAGCCCCAGCATTTT. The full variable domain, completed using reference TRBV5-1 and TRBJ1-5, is KAGVTQTPRYLIKTRGQQVTLSCSPISGHRSVSWYQQTPGQGLQFLFEYFSETQRNKGNFPGRFSGRQFSNSRSEMNVSTLELGDSALYLCASSTGTENQPQHFGDGTRLSIL.